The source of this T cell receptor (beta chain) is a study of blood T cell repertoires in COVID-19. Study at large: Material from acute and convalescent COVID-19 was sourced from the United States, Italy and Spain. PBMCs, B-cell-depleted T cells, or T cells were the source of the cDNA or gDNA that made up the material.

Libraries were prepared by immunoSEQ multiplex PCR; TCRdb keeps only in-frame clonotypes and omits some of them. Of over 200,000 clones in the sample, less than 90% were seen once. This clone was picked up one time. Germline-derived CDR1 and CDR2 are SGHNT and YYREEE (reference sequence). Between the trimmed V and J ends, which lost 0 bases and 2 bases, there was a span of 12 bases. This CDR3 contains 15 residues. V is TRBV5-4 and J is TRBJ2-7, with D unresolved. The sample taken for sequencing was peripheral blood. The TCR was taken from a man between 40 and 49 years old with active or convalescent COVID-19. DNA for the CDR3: TGTGCCAGCAGCTTGGTGACCCGAGGCCCCTACGAGCAGTACTTC. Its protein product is CASSLVTRGPYEQYF.